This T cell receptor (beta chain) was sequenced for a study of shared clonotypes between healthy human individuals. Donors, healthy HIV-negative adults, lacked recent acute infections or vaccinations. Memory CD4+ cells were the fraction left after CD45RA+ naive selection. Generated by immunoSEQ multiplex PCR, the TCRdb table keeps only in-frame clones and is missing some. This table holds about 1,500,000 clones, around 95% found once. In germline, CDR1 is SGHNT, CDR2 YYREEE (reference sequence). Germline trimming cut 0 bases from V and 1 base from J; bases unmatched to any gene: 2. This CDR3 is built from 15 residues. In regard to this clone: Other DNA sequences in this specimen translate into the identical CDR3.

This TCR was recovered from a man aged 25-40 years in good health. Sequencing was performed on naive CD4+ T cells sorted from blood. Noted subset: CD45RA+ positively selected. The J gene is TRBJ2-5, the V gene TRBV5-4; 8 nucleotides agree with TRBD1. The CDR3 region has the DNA TGTGCCAGCAGCTTGGGACAGGGGTCCCAAGAGACCCAGTACTTC. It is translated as CASSLGQGSQETQYF.